These 27 T cell receptor beta chains came from one sample sequenced in a study of CD8+ T cells in alopecia areata. In each case, RNA was isolated and then reverse transcribed into cDNA as the sequencing template. TCRdb's copy holds only in-frame clones and misses some; the assay was immunoSEQ multiplex PCR. Among roughly 170,000 clones listed, 50% to 70% were seen once. Here the sequenced sample was CD4+ T cells sorted from blood, taken at week 0. Receptors originate from a human donor with alopecia areata.

The rearrangement links TRBV18 to TRBJ2-3; 10 bases are shared with TRBD1. Trimming took 5 bases from V and 4 from J; bases not matched to a gene: 9. The CDR3 has 16 amino acids. Germline V lookup: CDR1 KGHSH, CDR2 LQKENI. CDR3 in DNA: TGTGCCAGCTCAATTCAGGGACAGGGGAGTGCAGATACGCAGTATTTT. As protein: CASSIQGQGSADTQYF.

This clone was seen only once. This sequence joins TRBV12-5 and TRBJ1-5, with a weak D call TRBD1 (5 bases). With 2 bases removed from V and 2 bases from J, the gap between germline ends came to 22 bases. The CDR3 is 19 amino acids. CDR1 is LGHNT, CDR2 FRNRAP, per germline. The CDR3 region is CASGLSRVGRAIGNQPQHF. CDR3 bases: TGTGCTAGTGGTTTGTCCCGCGTTGGCAGGGCGATCGGCAATCAGCCCCAGCATTTT.

J is TRBJ2-3 and V is TRBV5-1; possible D gene TRBD2, 5 bases. Germline V gene sequence: CDR1 SGHRS, CDR2 YFSETQ. CDR3 length: 16 amino acids. Trimming removed 4 bases at V and 0 bases at J, with 15 bases between. The CDR3 region is CASSADHWTSTDTQYF. Here the CDR3 DNA reads TGCGCCAGCAGCGCAGATCATTGGACTAGCACAGATACGCAGTATTTT.

The chain uses TRBV27 and TRBJ1-5; no clear D gene. Per germline, CDR1 MNHEY and CDR2 SMNVEV (reference sequence). This CDR3 has 13 residues. Trimming shortened V by 5 bases and J by 1 base, and 6 bases separated the two germline ends. In DNA form, the CDR3 reads TGTGCCAGCAGTCCGTACAGCAATCAGCCCCAGCATTTT. Translated, it gives CASSPYSNQPQHF.

The rearrangement joins TRBV6-5 to TRBJ2-5; D is ambiguous. V was shortened by 0 bases and J by 1 base, with 9 bases between the two germline ends. The CDR3 extends over 15 amino acids. Germline values: CDR1 MNHEY, CDR2 SVGAGI. The CDR3 DNA is TGTGCCAGCAGTTACTCCGGACGGTCCCAAGAGACCCAGTACTTC. As protein: CASSYSGRSQETQYF.

There are a few counts of this clone. J is TRBJ1-1 and V is TRBV30, with 7 nucleotides matching TRBD1. J was trimmed by 0 bases and V by 3 bases; bases with no gene match: 4. This CDR3 is built from 14 residues. CDR1 and CDR2 from the germline V gene are GTSNPN and SVGIG (reference sequence). For the CDR3, the DNA is TGTGCCTGGAGACAGGGGCCCTTGAACACTGAAGCTTTCTTT. Translated, it gives CAWRQGPLNTEAFF. Full variable domain (outside the CDR3, taken from reference TRBV30 and TRBJ1-1): SQTIHQWPATLVQPVGSPLSLECTVEGTSNPNLYWYRQAAGRGLQLLFYSVGIGQISSEVPQNLSASRPQDRQFILSSKKLLLSDSGFYLCAWRQGPLNTEAFFGQGTRLTVV.

This clone came up a few times. The chain recombines TRBV25-1 with TRBJ2-6, with D perhaps being TRBD1 or TRBD2 (5 bases each). The V gene lost 6 bases and the J gene lost 3 bases, with 15 bases spanning the gap. CDR3 length equals 16 residues. CDR1 is MGHDK and CDR2 is SYGVNS in the germline V gene. This CDR3 is CASSPGPGDGANVLTF. For the CDR3, the DNA is TGTGCCAGCAGCCCGGGGCCCGGAGATGGGGCCAACGTCCTGACTTTC.

This clone was observed a few times. The chain joins TRBV15 to TRBJ1-5; 7 bases align to TRBD1. CDR3 length equals 15 residues. The germline gives CDR1 LNHNV, CDR2 YYDKDF (reference sequence). Trimming took 3 bases from V and 4 from J; bases not matched to a gene: 6. The CDR3 sequence is CATSRTGIRNQPQHF. Written as DNA, the CDR3 is TGTGCCACCAGCAGGACAGGGATAAGAAATCAGCCCCAGCATTTT.

The chain is built from TRBV6-1 and TRBJ1-6; the D gene is possibly TRBD1 (6 bases). Germline CDR1 and CDR2: MNHNS and SASEGT. CDR3 size: 15 residues. V was cut by 4 bases and J by 13 bases, with 20 bases left in between. For the CDR3, the DNA is TGTGCCAGCAGTGGGCCGAGGGGGGGGCGGAGGCCCCTCCACTTT. It is translated as CASSGPRGGRRPLHF.

The CDR3, as DNA: TGCACCTTACGGCCGGAGACCCAGTACTTC. Encoded protein: CTLRPETQYF. This sequence joins TRBV1 and TRBJ2-5. TRBV1 is termed a pseudogene. The CDR3 totals 10 residues.

The chain couples TRBV30 to TRBJ1-1; D is possibly TRBD1 (5 bases). Deletions cut 2 bases from V and 1 base from J, with 20 bases between. The germline gives CDR1 GTSNPN, CDR2 SVGIG (reference sequence). This CDR3 has 17 residues. The CDR3 nucleotides read TGTGCCTGGAGTTTGTCCGTACTGACAGATGCGAACACTGAAGCTTTCTTT. This gives the protein CAWSLSVLTDANTEAFF.

The chain links TRBV18 to TRBJ1-2; D ambiguous. The CDR3 is made up of 13 amino acids. Germline V lookup: CDR1 KGHSH, CDR2 LQKENI. V lost 4 bases and J lost 0, with 6 bases in between. The CDR3 sequence: CASSRGANYGYTF. The CDR3 DNA reads TGTGCCAGCTCACGTGGGGCTAACTATGGCTACACCTTC.

This clone came up a few times. DNA for the CDR3: TGCGCCAGCAGCCTGACAGGGGTGAACACTGAAGCTTTCTTT. It codes for CASSLTGVNTEAFF. V is TRBV5-1 and J is TRBJ1-1; 8 nucleotides align to TRBD1. Germline assignment: CDR1 SGHRS and CDR2 YFSETQ. V shed 4 bases, J shed 0 bases, and the junction held 2 bases outside the gene matches. This CDR3 has 14 residues.

This clone was counted a few times. The chain links TRBV6-1 to TRBJ2-1, with D perhaps matching TRBD1 (6 bases). CDR1 MNHNS and CDR2 SASEGT come from the germline V gene. V lost 3 bases and J 4 bases, leaving 22 bases between the germline ends. CDR3 length equals 18 residues. CDR3 sequence (DNA): TGTGCCAGCAGTGACCTTGACAGGCGCCCTTCTCGATACAATGAGCAGTTCTTC. Its translation is CASSDLDRRPSRYNEQFF.

This rearrangement joins TRBV5-1 to TRBJ1-2; D gene unclear. Trimming took off 4 bases at V and 0 bases at J, with 16 bases between the two ends. The CDR3 length is 16 residues. Germline lookup yields CDR1 SGHRS and CDR2 YFSETQ. The CDR3 DNA is TGCGCCAGCAGCCCCGGTGCGGCGGGCGCTAACTATGGCTACACCTTC. It yields the protein CASSPGAAGANYGYTF.

This clone was counted many times. V is TRBV7-2 and J is TRBJ2-1; D might be TRBD1 or TRBD2, each matching 5 bases. This CDR3 is 16 amino acids long. Trimming took off 0 bases at V and 1 base at J, with 10 bases between the two ends. CDR1 and CDR2 (germline): SGHTA, FQGNSA. The CDR3 is CASSLAGTPSYNEQFF. The CDR3 DNA reads as TGTGCCAGCAGCTTAGCTGGGACGCCTTCCTACAATGAGCAGTTCTTC.

V gene TRBV11-2 combines with J gene TRBJ2-7; no clear D. V lost 1 base and J 7 bases, leaving 5 bases between the germline ends. The germline CDR1 and CDR2 sequences are SGHAT and FQNNGV. CDR3 length: 11 residues. Written as DNA, the CDR3 is TGTGCCAGCAGCTTAGGTTCAGAGCAGTACTTC. Amino acids: CASSLGSEQYF.

The V and J genes are TRBV30 and TRBJ2-3; 8 bases agree with TRBD2. Trimming at V came to 0 bases and at J to 1 base, leaving 9 bases not matched to a gene. Germline V gene data show CDR1 as GTSNPN and CDR2 as SVGIG (reference sequence). The CDR3 has 17 amino acids. CDR3 residues: CAWSVSAGGGRTDTQYF. CDR3 nucleotides: TGTGCCTGGAGTGTAAGTGCTGGCGGGGGGCGCACAGATACGCAGTATTTT.

This chain uses TRBV28 with TRBJ2-5; tentatively, D is TRBD2 (6 bases). Between the trimmed V and J ends, which lost 5 bases and 5 bases, there was a span of 18 bases. The CDR3 covers 15 residues. In germline, CDR1 is MDHEN, CDR2 SYDVKM. Here the CDR3 reads CASSPAGRGGETQYF. The CDR3, as DNA: TGTGCCAGCAGTCCCGCCGGGCGGGGTGGGGAGACCCAGTACTTC.

This chain links TRBV5-6 with TRBJ2-5, with D possibly TRBD2 on 7 matching bases. The CDR3 contains 14 residues. Deletions cut 3 bases from V and 5 bases from J, with 14 bases between. CDR1 is SGHDT and CDR2 is YYEEEE in the germline V gene. As DNA, the CDR3 is TGTGCCAGCAGCTCGAAAGGGGGGGCGGAGACCCAGTACTTC. It is translated as CASSSKGGAETQYF.

The gene calls are TRBV5-1 and TRBJ2-5; TRBD1 matches at 8 bases. After removal of 0 bases from V and 1 base from J, the junction contained 2 bases not matched to a gene. The CDR3 runs to 15 residues. CDR1 and CDR2 from the germline V gene are SGHRS and YFSETQ. In DNA form, the CDR3 reads TGCGCCAGCAGCTTGGGGGGGACAGGCCAAGAGACCCAGTACTTC. Its translation: CASSLGGTGQETQYF.

This clone was counted between two and nine times. The chain joins TRBV6-5 to TRBJ2-7; D may be TRBD1 or TRBD2 (7 bases each). The CDR3 contains 13 residues. Germline CDR1 reads MNHEY; CDR2 reads SVGAGI. Trimming took 11 bases from V and 2 from J, leaving 16 bases between them. CDR3 residues: CAAGEGATYEQYF. CDR3 coding DNA: TGTGCCGCCGGGGAGGGGGCGACCTACGAGCAGTACTTC.

The rearrangement links TRBV5-6 to TRBJ2-5; no reliable D call. This CDR3 has 14 amino acids. V gave up 0 bases and J gave up 4 bases, with 10 bases separating them. Looked up from germline, CDR1 is SGHDT and CDR2 is YYEEEE. The CDR3 loop reads CASSLAWGPETQYF. The CDR3 DNA follows: TGTGCCAGCAGCTTGGCCTGGGGTCCAGAGACCCAGTACTTC.

V usage is TRBV6-5 and J usage is TRBJ1-2; the D gene is possibly TRBD1 (6 bases). Germline CDR1 MNHEY, CDR2 SVGAGI. This CDR3 has 14 amino acids. Between the trimmed V and J ends, which lost 6 bases and 2 bases, there was a span of 13 bases. The CDR3 region is CASSRRTENYGYTF. CDR3 nucleotide sequence: TGTGCCAGCAGCAGAAGGACAGAGAACTATGGCTACACCTTC.

V gene TRBV5-4 combines with J gene TRBJ2-3; the D gene could be TRBD1 or TRBD2 (5 bases each). This CDR3 is 15 amino acids long. Germline V gene lookup returns CDR1 SGHNT and CDR2 YYREEE (reference sequence). The V end lost 0 bases, the J end lost 2 bases, and 10 bases lay between the germline ends. CDR3 loop: CASSLGGDPTDTQYF. The CDR3 region has the DNA TGTGCCAGCAGCTTGGGAGGGGACCCCACAGATACGCAGTATTTT.

This clone was observed a few times. The chain links TRBV7-2 to TRBJ2-6; D is undetermined. The CDR3 covers 16 residues. Germline lookup yields CDR1 SGHTA and CDR2 FQGNSA. V was pared by 3 bases and J by 0 bases, with 9 bases between. The DNA of the CDR3 is TGTGCCAGCAGCTTTGATAGGGCCTCTGGGGCCAACGTCCTGACTTTC. Amino acid sequence: CASSFDRASGANVLTF.

This clone appeared a few times. The V gene is TRBV19, the J gene TRBJ2-3; 15 positions match TRBD2. This CDR3 is built from 17 residues. J gave up 2 bases and V 6 bases, and 6 bases lay outside the gene matches. Germline V gene sequence: CDR1 LNHDA, CDR2 SQIVND (reference sequence). CDR3 coding DNA: TGTGCCAGTAGCCGGACTAGCGGGGGGGATCACACAGATACGCAGTATTTT. As protein: CASSRTSGGDHTDTQYF.